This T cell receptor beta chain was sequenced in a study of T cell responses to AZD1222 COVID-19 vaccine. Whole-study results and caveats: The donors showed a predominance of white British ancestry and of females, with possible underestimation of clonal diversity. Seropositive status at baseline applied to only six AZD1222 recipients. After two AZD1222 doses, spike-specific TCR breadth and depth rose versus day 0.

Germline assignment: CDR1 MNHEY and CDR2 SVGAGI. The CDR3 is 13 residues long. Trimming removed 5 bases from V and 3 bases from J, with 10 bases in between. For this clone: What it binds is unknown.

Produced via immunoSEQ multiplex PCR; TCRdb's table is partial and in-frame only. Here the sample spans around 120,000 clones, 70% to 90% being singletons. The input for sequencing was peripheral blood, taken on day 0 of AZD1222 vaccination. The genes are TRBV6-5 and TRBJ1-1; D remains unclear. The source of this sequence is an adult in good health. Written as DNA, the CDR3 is TGTGCCAGCAGTCGAGTCTACGACACTGAAGCTTTCTTT. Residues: CASSRVYDTEAFF.